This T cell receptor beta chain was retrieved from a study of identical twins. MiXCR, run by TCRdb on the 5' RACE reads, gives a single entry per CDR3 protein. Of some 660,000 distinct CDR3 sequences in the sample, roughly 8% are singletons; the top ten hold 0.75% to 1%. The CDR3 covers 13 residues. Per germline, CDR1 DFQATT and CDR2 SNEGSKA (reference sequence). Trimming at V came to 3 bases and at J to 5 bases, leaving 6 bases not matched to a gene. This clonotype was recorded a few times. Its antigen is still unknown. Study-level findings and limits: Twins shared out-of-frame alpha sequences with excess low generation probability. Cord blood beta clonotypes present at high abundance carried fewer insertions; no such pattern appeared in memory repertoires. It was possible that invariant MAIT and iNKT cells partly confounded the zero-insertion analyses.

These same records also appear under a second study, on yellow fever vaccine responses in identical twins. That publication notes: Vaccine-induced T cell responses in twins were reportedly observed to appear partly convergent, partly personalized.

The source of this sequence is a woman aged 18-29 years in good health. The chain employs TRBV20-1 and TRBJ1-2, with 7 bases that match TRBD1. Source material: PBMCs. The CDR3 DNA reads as TGCAGTGCTAGCCCAACAGGGGATTATGGCTACACCTTC. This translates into CSASPTGDYGYTF.